This record looks at one T cell receptor (beta chain) sequence and its context. The same CDR3 can be traced to other DNA sequences in this sample. The data originate from a study of blood T cell repertoires in COVID-19. Study summary: Samples of COVID-19 (acute and convalescent) were obtained from the United States, Italy and Spain.

Per the original methods: Scientists estimated how many nucleated cells there were by amplifying reference gene primers. Generated by immunoSEQ multiplex PCR, the TCRdb table keeps only in-frame clones and is missing some. V and J calls and clone size come straight from that table; D and trimming were deduced from the DNA. Seen here are 90,000 to 120,000 clones, around 82% observed once, and the top ten hold about 4%. CDR3 length: 13 residues. Germline V gene sequence: CDR1 SGHAT, CDR2 FQNNGV. The V gene lost 0 bases and the J gene lost 4 bases, with 4 bases spanning the gap. The sequence was collected from a human donor in a cohort sampled during active COVID-19. The sequenced sample was peripheral blood. The chain has TRBV11-2 and TRBJ1-5; no clear D. CDR3 protein: CASSLDRNQPQHF. The CDR3 nucleotides read TGTGCCAGCAGCTTAGATCGGAATCAGCCCCAGCATTTT.